This T cell receptor (beta chain) was documented in a study of OX40 agonist ivuxolimab in advanced cancers. The repertoire was sequenced with immunoSEQ multiplex PCR; TCRdb's copy has only in-frame clones and lacks some. The data contain fewer than 80,000 clones, 70% to 85% of them seen just once; the ten biggest clones take up roughly 1.2%. There are 13 residues in the CDR3. V lost 6 bases to trimming and J lost 0 bases, with 8 bases between them. Germline loops: CDR1 LGHNA, CDR2 YSLEER. The study's findings and limits: No antigen was identified for the clonally expanded peripheral T cells. At 0.1 to 3.0 mg/kg, CD4+ and CD8+ blood T cells expanded clonally by week 6.

Of note for this clone: Its specificity is not known.

The material was CD4+ or CD8+ T cells sorted from blood, obtained in a trial of the OX40 agonist ivuxolimab. This chain links TRBV4-3 with TRBJ1-1; D is undetermined. The receptor was derived from an adult with an advanced solid tumor such as melanoma, head and neck, liver or kidney cancer. DNA for the CDR3: TGCGCCAGCAGGAGCGGCCTGAACACTGAAGCTTTCTTT. It specifies CASRSGLNTEAFF.